This entry features one T cell receptor (beta chain) sequence. Its antigen is still unknown. This sample also contains other DNA sequences that code for the same CDR3. These data come from a study of shared clonotypes between healthy human individuals. Study-level information: Donors consisted of two women and a few men between 18 and 49.

CDR3 length: 14 residues. Germline V gene lookup returns CDR1 SNHLY and CDR2 FYNNEI. The V end lost 2 bases, the J end lost 1 base, and 5 bases lay between the germline ends. Whole-study results and caveats: Donor clonotype sharing was expected to depend on sequencing depth. The sampled material consisted only of blood, and tissue repertoires are likely to differ.

The sequencing of unsorted PBMC DNA took place on ten immunoSEQ deep assay plates. TCRdb keeps only in-frame clones here, not all; method: immunoSEQ multiplex PCR. The repertoire holds about 480,000 clones, with about three quarters as singletons. Source material: PBMCs. The sequence was obtained from a woman between 40 and 50 years old in good health. Some clones in this sample may be carry-over from other donors' samples. The chain joins TRBV2 to TRBJ2-2; D unclear. This CDR3 is CASSESRNTGELFF. The CDR3 DNA sequence: TGTGCCAGCAGTGAAAGCAGGAACACCGGGGAGCTGTTTTTT.